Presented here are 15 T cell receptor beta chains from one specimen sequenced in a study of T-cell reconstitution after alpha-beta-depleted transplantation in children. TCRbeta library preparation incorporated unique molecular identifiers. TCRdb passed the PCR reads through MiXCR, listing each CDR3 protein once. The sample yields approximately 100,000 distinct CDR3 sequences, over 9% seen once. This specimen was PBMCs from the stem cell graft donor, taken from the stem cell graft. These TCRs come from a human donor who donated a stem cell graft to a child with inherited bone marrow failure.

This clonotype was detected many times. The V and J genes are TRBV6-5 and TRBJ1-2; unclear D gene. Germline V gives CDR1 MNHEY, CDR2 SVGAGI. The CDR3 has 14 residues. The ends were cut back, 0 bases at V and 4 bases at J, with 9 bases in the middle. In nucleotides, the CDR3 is TGTGCCAGCAGTTACTCGATGGCAGTCTATGGCTACACCTTC. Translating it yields CASSYSMAVYGYTF.

The chain's CDR3 is CASGLTPGQGNTGELFF. The CDR3 DNA is TGTGCTAGTGGTTTGACCCCGGGACAGGGGAACACCGGGGAGCTGTTTTTT. This chain joins TRBV12-5 and TRBJ2-2, with 9 bases fitting TRBD1. Losses at the gene ends were 2 bases for V and 1 base for J; bases not matched to a gene: 5. The CDR3 contains 17 residues. Germline V gene sequence: CDR1 LGHNT, CDR2 FRNRAP.

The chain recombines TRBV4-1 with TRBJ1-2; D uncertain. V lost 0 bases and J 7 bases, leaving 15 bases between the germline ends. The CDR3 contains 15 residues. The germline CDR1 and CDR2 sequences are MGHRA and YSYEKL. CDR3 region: CASSQDGNVGFGYTF. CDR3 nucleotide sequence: TGCGCCAGCAGCCAAGATGGGAACGTAGGTTTTGGCTACACCTTC.

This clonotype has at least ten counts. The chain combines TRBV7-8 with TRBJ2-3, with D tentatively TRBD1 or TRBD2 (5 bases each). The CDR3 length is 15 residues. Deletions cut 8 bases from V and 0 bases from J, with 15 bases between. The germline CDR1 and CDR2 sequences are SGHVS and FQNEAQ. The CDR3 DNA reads TGTGCCAGCGCTACAACGAGGGGTAGCACAGATACGCAGTATTTT. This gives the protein CASATTRGSTDTQYF. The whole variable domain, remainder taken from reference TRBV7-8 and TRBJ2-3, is GAGVSQSPRYKVAKRGQDVALRCDPISGHVSLFWYQQALGQGPEFLTYFQNEAQLDKSGLPSDRFFAERPEGSVSTLKIQRTQQEDSAVYLCASATTRGSTDTQYFGPGTRLTVL.

DNA of the CDR3: TGTGCCAGCAGTTACTCTGACAGGGGGATCCCTGTGGAGCAGTTCTTC. Translated, it gives CASSYSDRGIPVEQFF. This chain connects TRBV6-2 or TRBV6-3 to TRBJ2-1; 9 bases are a match to TRBD1. Germline lookup yields CDR1 MNHEY and CDR2 SVGEGT. The V and J ends lost 0 bases and 10 bases, in that order; junction bases with no gene match: 10. There are 16 residues in the CDR3.

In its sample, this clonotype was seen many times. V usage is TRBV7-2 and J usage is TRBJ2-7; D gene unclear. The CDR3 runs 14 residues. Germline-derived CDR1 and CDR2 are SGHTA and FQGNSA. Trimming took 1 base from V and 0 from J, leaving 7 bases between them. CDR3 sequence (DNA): TGTGCCAGCAGCTTAGTCCCGGACTCCTACGAGCAGTACTTC. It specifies CASSLVPDSYEQYF.

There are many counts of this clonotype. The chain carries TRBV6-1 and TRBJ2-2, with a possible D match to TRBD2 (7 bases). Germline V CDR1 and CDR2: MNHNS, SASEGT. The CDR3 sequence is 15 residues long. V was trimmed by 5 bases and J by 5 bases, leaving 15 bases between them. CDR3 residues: CASSIGGARTGELFF. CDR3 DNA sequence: TGTGCCAGCAGTATAGGGGGGGCACGAACCGGGGAGCTGTTTTTT.

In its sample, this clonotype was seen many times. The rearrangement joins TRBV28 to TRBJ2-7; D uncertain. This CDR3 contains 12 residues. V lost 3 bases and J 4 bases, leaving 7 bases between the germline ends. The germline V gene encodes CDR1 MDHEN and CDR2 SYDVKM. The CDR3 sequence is CASSLAQYEQYF. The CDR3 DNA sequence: TGTGCCAGCAGTTTGGCCCAATACGAGCAGTACTTC.

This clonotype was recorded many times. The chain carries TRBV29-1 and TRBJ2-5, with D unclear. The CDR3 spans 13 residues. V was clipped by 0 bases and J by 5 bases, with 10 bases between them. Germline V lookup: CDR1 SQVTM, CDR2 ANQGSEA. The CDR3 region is CSVEDPRTETQYF. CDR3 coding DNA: TGCAGCGTTGAAGATCCCCGGACCGAGACCCAGTACTTC. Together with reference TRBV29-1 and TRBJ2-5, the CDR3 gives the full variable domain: SAVISQKPSRDICQRGTSLTIQCQVDSQVTMMFWYRQQPGQSLTLIATANQGSEATYESGFVIDKFPISRPNLTFSTLTVSNMSPEDSSIYLCSVEDPRTETQYFGPGTRLLVL.

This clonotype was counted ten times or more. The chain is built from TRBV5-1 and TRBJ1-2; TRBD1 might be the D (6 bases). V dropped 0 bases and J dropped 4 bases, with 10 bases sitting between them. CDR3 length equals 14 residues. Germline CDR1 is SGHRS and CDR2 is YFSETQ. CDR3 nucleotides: TGCGCCAGCAGCTTGGTCGACAGGTTCTATGGCTACACCTTC. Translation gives CASSLVDRFYGYTF.

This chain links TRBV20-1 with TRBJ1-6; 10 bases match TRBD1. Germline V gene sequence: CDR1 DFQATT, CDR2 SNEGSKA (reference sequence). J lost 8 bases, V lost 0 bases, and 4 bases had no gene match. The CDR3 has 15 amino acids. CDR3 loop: CSARDGTGADSPLHF. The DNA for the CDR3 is TGCAGTGCTAGAGATGGGACAGGGGCAGATTCACCCCTCCACTTT.

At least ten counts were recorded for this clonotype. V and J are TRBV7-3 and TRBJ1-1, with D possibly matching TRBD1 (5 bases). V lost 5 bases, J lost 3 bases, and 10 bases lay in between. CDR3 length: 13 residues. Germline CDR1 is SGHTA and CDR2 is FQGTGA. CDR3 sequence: CASSPGEDTEAFF. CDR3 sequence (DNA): TGTGCCAGCAGCCCGGGGGAGGACACTGAAGCTTTCTTT.

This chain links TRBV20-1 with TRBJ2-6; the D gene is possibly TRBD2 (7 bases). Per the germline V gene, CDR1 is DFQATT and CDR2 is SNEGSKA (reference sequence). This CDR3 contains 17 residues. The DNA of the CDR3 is TGCTGCGCTAGCCGATTGGGGGGGGCCTCTGGGGCCAACGTCCTGACTTTC. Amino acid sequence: CCASRLGGASGANVLTF.

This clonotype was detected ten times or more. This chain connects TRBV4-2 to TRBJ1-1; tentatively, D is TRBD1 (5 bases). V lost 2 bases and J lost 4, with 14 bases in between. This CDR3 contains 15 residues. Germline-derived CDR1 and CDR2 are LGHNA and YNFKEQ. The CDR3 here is CASSQTPGTGTEAFF. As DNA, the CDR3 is TGTGCCAGCAGCCAAACCCCCGGGACTGGCACTGAAGCTTTCTTT.

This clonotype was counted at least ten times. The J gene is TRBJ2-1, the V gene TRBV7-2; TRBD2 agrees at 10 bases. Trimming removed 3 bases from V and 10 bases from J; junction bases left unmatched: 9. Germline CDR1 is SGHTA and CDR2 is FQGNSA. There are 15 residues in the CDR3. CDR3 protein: CASSLQRGGQGEQFF. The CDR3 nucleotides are TGTGCCAGCAGCTTGCAGCGGGGGGGCCAGGGAGAGCAGTTCTTC.